Listed here are 5 T cell receptor beta chains from one sample, sequenced in a study of blood T cell repertoires in COVID-19. TCRdb keeps only in-frame clones here, not all; method: immunoSEQ multiplex PCR. The sample has roughly 200,000 clones, just under 90% seen once. Input material: PBMCs or T cells enriched from blood (not recorded which). The receptors shown here come from a man younger than 40 who had recovered from COVID-19.

V gene TRBV25-1 combines with J gene TRBJ1-2; the match to TRBD1 covers 11 bases. CDR1 and CDR2 (germline): MGHDK, SYGVNS. V lost 1 base and J lost 3; bases outside the gene matches: 4. This CDR3 comprises 16 residues. As DNA, the CDR3 is TGTGCCAGCAGTGAATTCGGGGACAGGGGGTACTATGGCTACACCTTC. The encoded protein is CASSEFGDRGYYGYTF.

V is TRBV6-5 and J is TRBJ2-4; no firm D call. The V and J ends lost 5 bases and 4 bases respectively, with 12 bases between them. Germline V gene lookup returns CDR1 MNHEY and CDR2 SVGAGI. This CDR3 contains 14 residues. The CDR3 loop is CASSRASSKNIQYF. The CDR3 DNA reads TGTGCCAGCAGTCGAGCGTCGTCGAAAAACATTCAGTACTTC.

The genes are TRBV6-2 or TRBV6-3 and TRBJ1-1; the match to TRBD1 covers 8 bases. The ends lost 6 bases at V and 2 bases at J; junction bases unmatched: 11. Per germline, CDR1 MNHEY and CDR2 SVGEGT. The CDR3 extends over 16 amino acids. The chain's CDR3 is CASSPRQGTVNTEAFF. CDR3 DNA: TGTGCCAGCAGCCCTCGACAGGGGACGGTAAACACTGAAGCTTTCTTT.

V gene TRBV2 combines with J gene TRBJ1-1; 8 nucleotides agree with TRBD1. Germline V gene lookup returns CDR1 SNHLY and CDR2 FYNNEI. Trimming took 4 bases from V and 7 from J; bases not matched to a gene: 5. The CDR3 is 13 amino acids. CDR3 loop: CASSGLQGGEAFF. For the CDR3, the DNA is TGTGCCAGCAGTGGTCTACAGGGGGGTGAAGCTTTCTTT. Based on the CDR3 plus reference TRBV2 and TRBJ1-1, the full variable domain is EPEVTQTPSHQVTQMGQEVILRCVPISNHLYFYWYRQILGQKVEFLVSFYNNEISEKSEIFDDQFSVERPDGSNFTLKIRSTKLEDSAMYFCASSGLQGGEAFFGQGTRLTVV.

V is TRBV5-4 and J is TRBJ1-5, with D possibly matching TRBD1 (6 bases). CDR3 length: 15 residues. V lost 5 bases and J lost 2, with 14 bases in between. Germline CDR1 reads SGHNT; CDR2 reads YYREEE (reference sequence). CDR3 region: CASSFDPGGNQPQHF. In DNA form, the CDR3 reads TGTGCCAGCAGTTTTGATCCAGGGGGCAATCAGCCCCAGCATTTT.